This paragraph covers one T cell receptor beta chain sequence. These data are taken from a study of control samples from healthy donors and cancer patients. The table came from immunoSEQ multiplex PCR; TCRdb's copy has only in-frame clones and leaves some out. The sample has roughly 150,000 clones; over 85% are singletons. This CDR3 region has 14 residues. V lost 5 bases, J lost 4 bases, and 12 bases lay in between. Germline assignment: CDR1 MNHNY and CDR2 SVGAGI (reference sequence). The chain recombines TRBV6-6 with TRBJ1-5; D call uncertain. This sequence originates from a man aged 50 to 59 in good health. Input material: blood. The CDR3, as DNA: TGTGCCAGCAGTCCCGGAGTACGGAATCAGCCCCAGCATTTT. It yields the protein CASSPGVRNQPQHF.